The 21 T cell receptor beta chains below all came from one sample that was sequenced in a study of T cells in Graves' hyperthyroidism and ophthalmopathy. RNA transcripts gave rise to amplified TCR beta CDR3 regions. The HTBI primer set drove a first-round RT-PCR of the TCR CDR3. TCRdb re-called the multiplex PCR reads with MiXCR, one entry per CDR3 protein. Of approximately 400,000 distinct CDR3 sequences listed, approximately 20% are singletons. Sequencing was done on a sample of blood. The receptors originated from a woman aged 18 to 35 with Graves' hyperthyroidism.

This clonotype was recorded at least ten times. The CDR3 nucleotides are TGCGCCAGCAGCCAAGAGAGGGCCAGCCTGTACCAAGAGACCCAGTACTTC. Protein: CASSQERASLYQETQYF. J is TRBJ2-5 and V is TRBV4-1; possible D gene TRBD2, 5 bases. V lost 0 bases, J lost 0 bases, and 14 bases lay in between. Germline CDR1 MGHRA, CDR2 YSYEKL. This CDR3 is built from 17 residues.

This clonotype occurred many times. The chain is built from TRBV18 and TRBJ1-1; a possible D gene is TRBD1 (5 bases). Trimming took off 0 bases at V and 7 bases at J, with 15 bases between the two ends. The CDR3 is 15 residues long. The V gene's germline CDR1 is KGHSH and CDR2 LQKENI. CDR3 sequence reads: CASSPPGRGGGEAFF. As DNA, the CDR3 is TGTGCCAGCTCACCACCGGGGAGGGGTGGCGGTGAAGCTTTCTTT.

This clonotype was counted ten times or more. The V gene is TRBV30, the J gene TRBJ1-2; D perhaps matches TRBD1 (5 bases). CDR3 length: 12 residues. Trimming removed 3 bases at V and 6 bases at J, with 11 bases between. Germline CDR1 reads GTSNPN; CDR2 reads SVGIG (reference sequence). The CDR3 here is CAWRTGPDGYTF. In nucleotides, the CDR3 is TGTGCCTGGAGGACGGGACCAGATGGCTACACCTTC.

The table lists this clonotype with a few counts. The V gene is TRBV19, the J gene TRBJ1-1, with D possibly being TRBD1 (6 bases). The CDR3 loop spans 18 amino acids. Trimming left V 5 bases short and J 2 bases short, with 24 bases between. Germline assignment: CDR1 LNHDA and CDR2 SQIVND (reference sequence). The CDR3 DNA is TGTGCCAGTAGTCCTGGACAGAACTCCCCCACGGGAAACACTGAAGCTTTCTTT. Its translation: CASSPGQNSPTGNTEAFF. Drawing the rest from reference TRBV19 and TRBJ1-1, the complete variable domain is DGGITQSPKYLFRKEGQNVTLSCEQNLNHDAMYWYRQDPGQGLRLIYYSQIVNDFQKGDIAEGYSVSREKKESFPLTVTSAQKNPTAFYLCASSPGQNSPTGNTEAFFGQGTRLTVV.

In this sample, this clonotype turned up many times. The chain is built from TRBV12-3 or TRBV12-4 and TRBJ1-1, with a weak D call TRBD1 (5 bases). The CDR3 runs to 13 residues. Trimming pared 3 bases from V and 7 bases from J, leaving 12 bases between. The CDR3 reads CASSLTDYLEAFF. The CDR3 nucleotides are TGTGCCAGCAGTTTGACAGACTACCTTGAAGCTTTCTTT.

This clonotype was recorded at least ten times. The chain recombines TRBV11-2 with TRBJ2-5; TRBD2 agrees at 7 bases. The trim removed 2 bases at V and 3 bases at J, leaving 3 bases unmatched. This CDR3 has 14 amino acids. The V gene's germline CDR1 is SGHAT and CDR2 FQNNGV. CDR3: CASSLRLAKETQYF. In nucleotides, the CDR3 is TGTGCCAGCAGCTTACGACTAGCCAAAGAGACCCAGTACTTC.

The rearrangement joins TRBV5-1 to TRBJ2-5, with 9 bases that match TRBD2. The CDR3 is made up of 16 amino acids. The V segment lost 0 bases and the J segment 4 bases; nucleotides outside the gene matches: 7. The germline V gene encodes CDR1 SGHRS and CDR2 YFSETQ. CDR3 in amino acids: CASSLAGAGGGETQYF. As DNA, the CDR3 is TGCGCCAGCAGCTTGGCCGGAGCGGGGGGCGGAGAGACCCAGTACTTC.

In nucleotides, the CDR3 is TGCAGTGCTATTCCGGGTGGAGAACACACCATATATTTT. It translates to CSAIPGGEHTIYF. This chain links TRBV20-1 with TRBJ1-3; D uncertain. The CDR3 covers 13 residues. Deletions cut 4 bases from V and 8 bases from J, with 15 bases between. The germline V gene has CDR1 DFQATT and CDR2 SNEGSKA (reference sequence).

To note about this clonotype: The junction shows a germline mismatch at one end, possibly a read error. CDR3: CASSPGQGAREIQYF. The DNA of the CDR3 is TGTGCCAGCAGCCCAGGACAGGGGGCTCGAGAGATCCAGTACTTC. The chain employs TRBV12-3 or TRBV12-4 and TRBJ2-5, with TRBD1 matching 11 bases. CDR3 length: 15 residues.

This clonotype has at least ten counts. One end of the junction varies from germline; a read error may be responsible. This chain connects TRBV12-3 or TRBV12-4 to TRBJ2-7, with D uncertain. The length of the CDR3 is 15 residues. CDR3 DNA sequence: TGTGCCGGCAGTTTAGACGCCCTGAGGACCTACGAGCAGTACTTC. Translating gives CAGSLDALRTYEQYF.

The chain recombines TRBV5-1 with TRBJ2-2; D is tentatively TRBD1 or TRBD2 (5 bases each). V lost 4 bases and J lost 5, with 12 bases in between. This CDR3 comprises 14 residues. Germline lookup yields CDR1 SGHRS and CDR2 YFSETQ. The CDR3 loop is CASSLAQGTGELFF. In DNA form, the CDR3 reads TGCGCCAGCAGCCTAGCCCAGGGAACCGGGGAGCTGTTTTTT.

This clonotype was detected many times. The chain has TRBV5-1 and TRBJ2-7; D possibly corresponds to TRBD1 (6 bases). CDR1 is SGHRS and CDR2 is YFSETQ in the germline V gene. CDR3 size: 16 residues. V dropped 5 bases and J dropped 3 bases, with 21 bases sitting between them. The CDR3 nucleotides read TGCGCCAGCAGTGATGTTGGTGGGGGCCGGTTCTACGAGCAGTACTTC. This translates into CASSDVGGGRFYEQYF. Using reference TRBV5-1 and TRBJ2-7 for the parts outside the CDR3, the full variable domain is KAGVTQTPRYLIKTRGQQVTLSCSPISGHRSVSWYQQTPGQGLQFLFEYFSETQRNKGNFPGRFSGRQFSNSRSEMNVSTLELGDSALYLCASSDVGGGRFYEQYFGPGTRLTVT.

This clonotype was picked up many times. The chain has TRBV7-8 and TRBJ1-5; 8 bases map to TRBD1. This CDR3 region has 14 residues. Germline values: CDR1 SGHVS, CDR2 FQNEAQ. The V segment lost 4 bases and the J segment 7 bases; nucleotides outside the gene matches: 6. As DNA, the CDR3 is TGTGCCAGCAGCTCAGACAGGGGTCGGCAGCCCCAGCATTTT. Protein: CASSSDRGRQPQHF.

Only a few counts were recorded for this clonotype. The genes are TRBV18 and TRBJ1-2; D remains unclear. CDR1 and CDR2 (germline): KGHSH, LQKENI. CDR3 length: 19 amino acids. Trimming stripped 3 bases from V and 4 bases from J, with 27 bases between. The CDR3 is CASSPLVGLKERLVYGYTF. The CDR3 DNA sequence: TGTGCCAGCTCACCGCTCGTGGGGTTGAAGGAGAGGCTGGTCTATGGCTACACCTTC.

This clonotype was seen a handful of times. The chain is built from TRBV4-1 and TRBJ1-5, with D tentatively TRBD1 (5 bases). Germline CDR1 MGHRA, CDR2 YSYEKL. This CDR3 region has 17 residues. V lost 3 bases and J lost 4, with 19 bases in between. CDR3 in DNA: TGCGCCAGCAGCCACACAGATTTAAGGGGTCGGAATCAGCCCCAGCATTTT. Encoded protein: CASSHTDLRGRNQPQHF.

This clonotype was seen ten or more times. The chain is built from TRBV24-1 and TRBJ1-1; 8 bases match TRBD1. Germline CDR1 KGHDR, CDR2 SFDVKD. The CDR3 is 12 residues long. The ends lost 7 bases at V and 4 bases at J; junction bases unmatched: 1. CDR3: CATSTGGTEAFF. The CDR3, as DNA: TGTGCCACCAGCACAGGGGGCACTGAAGCTTTCTTT.

This chain uses TRBV5-1 with TRBJ2-2; D call uncertain. CDR1 and CDR2 from the germline V gene are SGHRS and YFSETQ. The CDR3 spans 17 residues. The V and J ends lost 4 bases and 4 bases respectively, with 20 bases between them. The CDR3, as DNA: TGCGCCAGCAGCAGCCGCTGGCAGGACCTCTTCACCGGGGAGCTGTTTTTT. As protein: CASSSRWQDLFTGELFF.

This clonotype was seen many times. The CDR3 DNA reads as TGTGCCAGCAGCTCAACAGGGGTCGGGGCCAACGTCCTGACTTTC. As protein: CASSSTGVGANVLTF. The V gene is TRBV11-2, the J gene TRBJ2-6, with 7 bases identical to TRBD1. Germline V gives CDR1 SGHAT, CDR2 FQNNGV. Trimming cost V 4 bases and J 4 bases; bases outside gene matches: 4. CDR3 length equals 15 residues.

The count of this clonotype is one. The chain couples TRBV7-9 to TRBJ2-7; D unresolved. Germline CDR1 and CDR2: SEHNR and FQNEAQ (reference sequence). V lost 1 base and J lost 3, with 7 bases in between. This CDR3 contains 13 residues. CDR3 coding DNA: TGTGCCAGCAGCTTAGGTTACCACTACGAGCAGTACTTC. Translating it yields CASSLGYHYEQYF.

This clonotype has ten or more counts. The chain employs TRBV9 and TRBJ1-1, with D possibly TRBD1 on 5 matching bases. CDR3 length: 17 residues. Per the germline V gene, CDR1 is SGDLS and CDR2 is YYNGEE. Trimming shortened V by 0 bases and J by 4 bases, and 19 bases separated the two germline ends. CDR3 protein: CASSVVALGSGGTEAFF. The CDR3 DNA reads TGTGCCAGCAGCGTAGTCGCTTTGGGCAGCGGGGGCACTGAAGCTTTCTTT.

This clonotype has just a few counts. The CDR3 DNA reads TGCGCCAGCAGCTTCACAGGGTTGGGTGGCTACACCTTC. This codes for CASSFTGLGGYTF. This sequence joins TRBV5-1 and TRBJ1-2, with a weak D call TRBD1 (6 bases). This CDR3 comprises 13 residues. Looked up from germline, CDR1 is SGHRS and CDR2 is YFSETQ. The V gene lost 2 bases and the J gene lost 7 bases, with 12 bases spanning the gap.